The 10 T cell receptor beta chains presented below share a single source sample, sequenced in a study of blood T cell repertoires in COVID-19 (dated by TCRdb to about 2020). To prepare the library, the immunoSEQ multiplex PCR assay was applied. Drawn from immuneACCESS, this table holds only the in-frame rearrangements with V and J called that TCRdb kept. Clones are partly lost; checked studies trace under half to an unresolved V gene and leave the rest unexplained. Counted in this sample were 200,000 to 250,000 clones; about 88% of them appeared once. The top ten constitute about 7.1% of the sample. The sequencing sample was made of peripheral blood. The origin of the receptors is a woman between 70 and 85 years old with active or convalescent COVID-19.

V gene TRBV29-1 combines with J gene TRBJ1-4; TRBD1 matches at 7 bases. The ends lost 4 bases at V and 5 bases at J; junction bases unmatched: 10. The CDR3 consists of 15 residues. CDR1 is SQVTM, CDR2 ANQGSEA, per germline. CDR3 loop: CSVAPIDRANEKLFF. CDR3 bases: TGCAGCGTTGCCCCGATTGACAGGGCAAATGAAAAACTGTTTTTT.

V is TRBV5-6 and J is TRBJ1-3; tentative D call: TRBD1 (5 bases). Germline V gene lookup returns CDR1 SGHDT and CDR2 YYEEEE. Trimming stripped 4 bases from V and 7 bases from J, with 9 bases between. This CDR3 spans 12 amino acids. DNA of the CDR3: TGTGCCAGCAGCCTTAGACAGAACACCATATATTTT. Amino acids: CASSLRQNTIYF.

The genes are TRBV7-9 and TRBJ1-6, with D perhaps TRBD1 (6 bases). Trimming pared 3 bases from V and 11 bases from J, leaving 11 bases between. This CDR3 contains 13 residues. The germline gives CDR1 SEHNR, CDR2 FQNEAQ (reference sequence). The CDR3 is CASSFLTGPPLHF. CDR3 nucleotide sequence: TGTGCCAGCAGCTTTCTCACAGGGCCACCCCTCCACTTT.

The chain joins TRBV5-1 to TRBJ2-3; D call uncertain. There are 15 residues in the CDR3. Germline lookup yields CDR1 SGHRS and CDR2 YFSETQ. With 2 bases removed from V and 1 base from J, the gap between germline ends came to 11 bases. This CDR3 is CASSFTPSGTDTQYF. As DNA, the CDR3 is TGCGCCAGCAGCTTTACACCCTCCGGCACAGATACGCAGTATTTT.

The chain links TRBV7-3 to TRBJ2-1; D may be TRBD1 (6 bases). V gave up 5 bases and J gave up 7 bases, with 9 bases separating them. Germline CDR1 SGHTA, CDR2 FQGTGA. This CDR3 has 12 residues. The CDR3 loop reads CASSATGNEQFF. CDR3 coding DNA: TGTGCCAGCAGCGCAACAGGGAATGAGCAGTTCTTC.

The V and J genes are TRBV7-2 and TRBJ1-5; D possibly corresponds to TRBD1 (6 bases). The germline V gene encodes CDR1 SGHTA and CDR2 FQGNSA. Trimming pared 1 base from V and 4 bases from J, leaving 14 bases between. The CDR3 runs 16 residues. CDR3 amino acids: CASSLGGGKSNQPQHF. CDR3 nucleotide sequence: TGTGCCAGCAGCTTAGGAGGGGGTAAAAGTAATCAGCCCCAGCATTTT. The complete variable domain, with remaining parts taken from reference TRBV7-2 and TRBJ1-5, reads GAGVSQSPSNKVTEKGKDVELRCDPISGHTALYWYRQSLGQGLEFLIYFQGNSAPDKSGLPSDRFSAERTGGSVSTLTIQRTQQEDSAVYLCASSLGGGKSNQPQHFGDGTRLSIL.

The V call is TRBV6-2 or TRBV6-3, the J call TRBJ1-5; 7 nucleotides match TRBD1. Germline loops: CDR1 MNHEY, CDR2 SVGEGT. V was pared by 4 bases and J by 0 bases, with 6 bases of the junction left unmatched. This CDR3 spans 16 amino acids. The CDR3 here is CASSSTTGVSNQPQHF. For the CDR3, the DNA is TGTGCCAGCAGTTCGACTACAGGGGTTAGCAATCAGCCCCAGCATTTT.

The rearrangement joins TRBV4-3 to TRBJ2-7; a possible D gene is TRBD2 (7 bases). The germline gives CDR1 LGHNA, CDR2 YSLEER. This CDR3 region has 17 residues. The V gene lost 2 bases and the J gene lost 3 bases, with 20 bases spanning the gap. DNA for the CDR3: TGCGCCAGCAGCCAAAAGAGGGGGACCCCGGGGGGCTACGAGCAGTACTTC. Its translation: CASSQKRGTPGGYEQYF.

The chain links TRBV20-1 to TRBJ2-7, with 9 positions matching TRBD1. This CDR3 region has 13 residues. J lost 7 bases, V lost 3 bases, and 7 bases had no gene match. Germline V lookup: CDR1 DFQATT, CDR2 SNEGSKA (reference sequence). CDR3 amino acids: CSASNRGPGEQYF. CDR3 bases: TGCAGTGCTAGTAACAGGGGGCCAGGGGAGCAGTACTTC.

The V gene is TRBV10-3, the J gene TRBJ1-2, with D possibly matching TRBD1 (6 bases). The ends were cut back, 7 bases at V and 1 base at J, with 22 bases in the middle. This CDR3 comprises 17 residues. Per the germline V gene, CDR1 is ENHRY and CDR2 is SYGVKD. CDR3 loop: CAITSNRADYYNYGYTF. The CDR3 nucleotides read TGTGCCATCACCTCAAACAGGGCTGACTACTATAACTATGGCTACACCTTC.